Presented here are 32 T cell receptor beta chains from one specimen sequenced in a study of blood T cells in healthy people across ages. With a J-beta primer mix and a sample-barcoded 5' primer, a second PCR ran roughly 7 to 11 cycles. TCRdb ran MiXCR on the 5' RACE reads and lists one entry per CDR3 protein. The sample shows fewer than 600,000 distinct CDR3 sequences, about a quarter of them seen only once. This same sample was also part of a study on T cells of mothers and their children.

Sequenced sample: blood. All receptors derive from a boy aged 2-9 years in good health.

V gene TRBV12-3 or TRBV12-4 combines with J gene TRBJ2-7; TRBD1 matches at 7 bases. The length of the CDR3 is 13 residues. Unmatched junction bases numbered 5, after V lost 7 bases and J lost 2 bases. This CDR3 reads CASTSGTAYEQYF. CDR3 nucleotide sequence: TGTGCCAGCACTTCAGGGACAGCCTACGAGCAGTACTTC.

This clonotype turned up a few times. The chain's CDR3 is CASSWTGESTDTQYF. The CDR3 DNA reads TGTGCCAGCAGCTGGACAGGGGAAAGCACAGATACGCAGTATTTT. The chain links TRBV7-2 to TRBJ2-3; 9 bases map to TRBD1. From germline, CDR1 is SGHTA and CDR2 FQGNSA. The trim removed 4 bases at V and 0 bases at J, leaving 2 bases unmatched. This CDR3 contains 15 residues.

There are a few counts of this clonotype. V and J are TRBV24-1 and TRBJ1-4; D possibly corresponds to TRBD1 (5 bases). The CDR3 extends over 13 amino acids. The V end lost 10 bases, the J end lost 8 bases, and 16 bases lay between the germline ends. Per germline, CDR1 KGHDR and CDR2 SFDVKD. The CDR3 is CATWTLRGEKLFF. For the CDR3, the DNA is TGTGCCACGTGGACACTCCGTGGGGAAAAACTGTTTTTT.

The CDR3 region has the DNA TGTGCCAGCAGCTTTGCTAGCGGGAGGGAGACCCAGTACTTC. Amino acid sequence: CASSFASGRETQYF. This chain uses TRBV7-2 with TRBJ2-5; 11 positions agree with TRBD2. V was clipped by 3 bases and J by 5 bases; unmatched bases: 2. In germline, CDR1 is SGHTA, CDR2 FQGNSA. The CDR3 contains 14 residues.

This clonotype was seen only a few times. One end of the junction does not line up with germline, which may come from a read error. This chain joins TRBV7-9 and TRBJ2-5; 7 bases line up with TRBD2. This CDR3 comprises 12 residues. In germline, CDR1 is SEHNR, CDR2 FQNEAQ (reference sequence). CDR3 DNA sequence: TGTGCCAGCAGCCCGGCGTGGGAATCAGCGGGGTTC. Protein product: CASSPAWESAGF.

The rearrangement links TRBV14 to TRBJ2-1; 7 positions agree with TRBD2. V trimming: 5 bases; J trimming: 6 bases; junction bases outside the gene matches: 4. CDR1 and CDR2 from the germline V gene are SGHDN and FVKESK. This CDR3 has 13 amino acids. The DNA of the CDR3 is TGTGCCAGCAGCAGGGGACTAACCAATGAGCAGTTCTTC. It specifies CASSRGLTNEQFF.

This clonotype was seen ten or more times. The chain combines TRBV12-3 or TRBV12-4 with TRBJ1-2; 9 bases are a match to TRBD1. The CDR3 loop spans 11 amino acids. V lost 9 bases, J lost 8 bases, and 4 bases stayed unmatched. The CDR3 region is CASNRGRGYTF. The CDR3 coding sequence is TGTGCCAGTAACAGGGGGCGAGGCTACACCTTC.

The chain combines TRBV5-1 with TRBJ2-1; the D gene is possibly TRBD1 (5 bases). The CDR3 sequence is 13 residues long. V lost 3 bases and J lost 6, with 10 bases in between. Germline CDR1 is SGHRS and CDR2 is YFSETQ. DNA of the CDR3: TGCGCCAGCAGCTCGACAGCTTTCAATGAGCAGTTCTTC. It encodes CASSSTAFNEQFF.

There are a few counts of this clonotype. The CDR3 region is CSVEGPGGSETQYF. DNA of the CDR3: TGCAGCGTTGAAGGGCCAGGGGGATCAGAGACCCAGTACTTC. This sequence joins TRBV29-1 and TRBJ2-5, with 7 bases identical to TRBD1. The V segment lost 1 base and the J segment 4 bases; nucleotides outside the gene matches: 6. CDR3 size: 14 residues. CDR1 is SQVTM and CDR2 is ANQGSEA in the germline V gene.

The chain carries TRBV20-1 and TRBJ2-3; D call uncertain. The CDR3 length is 13 residues. The V end was cut by 0 bases, the J end by 4 bases, with 8 bases between. Germline V gene sequence: CDR1 DFQATT, CDR2 SNEGSKA (reference sequence). The CDR3, as DNA: TGCAGTGCTAGAGACACCTCCTCAGATACGCAGTATTTT. Its translation is CSARDTSSDTQYF.

This clonotype showed up just a few times. The chain uses TRBV7-2 and TRBJ2-2; TRBD1 matches 8 bases. This CDR3 spans 16 amino acids. Trimming took 5 bases from V and 6 from J; bases not matched to a gene: 11. The germline V gene has CDR1 SGHTA and CDR2 FQGNSA. This CDR3 reads CASSLGTGAFSGELFF. The CDR3, as DNA: TGTGCCAGCAGCCTCGGGACAGGAGCTTTCTCCGGGGAGCTGTTTTTT.

The chain combines TRBV29-1 with TRBJ1-1; a weak D match, TRBD1 (5 bases). Germline V lookup: CDR1 SQVTM, CDR2 ANQGSEA. Deletions cut 7 bases from V and 4 bases from J, with 19 bases between. This CDR3 region has 14 residues. Written as DNA, the CDR3 is TGCAGCGCCGGGCAACAGCTTAGGGGCACTGAAGCTTTCTTT. Amino acids: CSAGQQLRGTEAFF.

CDR3 sequence: CASSHTSINEQFF. The CDR3 nucleotides read TGTGCCAGCAGCCACACTAGCATCAATGAGCAGTTCTTC. The chain has TRBV14 and TRBJ2-1; TRBD2 is a possible D gene (6 bases). With 3 bases removed from V and 6 bases from J, the gap between germline ends came to 9 bases. This CDR3 has 13 residues. From germline, CDR1 is SGHDN and CDR2 FVKESK.

Concerning this clonotype: Given a much more abundant clone one base away, this may be a read error. This is likely a read error, given that the CDR3 carries no conserved phenylalanine or tryptophan at its end. The chain links TRBV25-1 to TRBJ2-5, with 7 bases lining up with TRBD2. The ends lost 1 base at V and 3 bases at J; junction bases unmatched: 8. The CDR3 totals 16 residues. The germline V gene encodes CDR1 MGHDK and CDR2 SYGVNS. CDR3 protein: CASSESRLAEKETQYC. The CDR3 bases are TGTGCCAGCAGTGAATCGAGGCTAGCGGAGAAAGAGACCCAGTACTGC.

The chain is built from TRBV15 and TRBJ1-4, with TRBD1 matching over 10 bases. Trimming took 0 bases from V and 7 from J; bases not matched to a gene: 2. CDR1 is LNHNV and CDR2 is YYDKDF in the germline V gene (reference sequence). This CDR3 comprises 15 residues. In DNA form, the CDR3 reads TGTGCCACCAGCAGAGATCGGGACAGGGGTGAAAAACTGTTTTTT. This encodes CATSRDRDRGEKLFF.

Only a few counts were recorded for this clonotype. This chain joins TRBV29-1 and TRBJ2-1; the match to TRBD1 covers 9 bases. The DNA end favors TRBJ2-7, so the J call may be wrong. The germline V gene encodes CDR1 SQVTM and CDR2 ANQGSEA. The CDR3 covers 13 residues. CDR3 region: CSVEGQGGNEQYF. The CDR3 bases are TGCAGCGTTGAGGGACAGGGTGGCAACGAGCAGTACTTC.

This clonotype has just a few counts. The genes are TRBV12-3 or TRBV12-4 and TRBJ2-1; 11 nucleotides match TRBD2. Trimming removed 4 bases from V and 6 bases from J; junction bases left unmatched: 8. There are 16 residues in the CDR3. In DNA form, the CDR3 reads TGTGCCAGCAGTTGGGGGGGACTAGCGGTCTTCAATGAGCAGTTCTTC. Protein sequence: CASSWGGLAVFNEQFF.

The J gene is TRBJ2-7, the V gene TRBV4-1; maybe TRBD2 (6 bases). From germline, CDR1 is MGHRA and CDR2 YSYEKL. The CDR3 covers 17 residues. Trimming removed 1 base from V and 2 bases from J, with 18 bases in between. CDR3 bases: TGCGCCAGCAGCCAAGGCAATCTCGGCGGGAACCCCTACGAGCAGTACTTC. As protein: CASSQGNLGGNPYEQYF.

This clonotype was seen more than once but under ten times. The J gene is TRBJ1-2, the V gene TRBV7-9; D possibly corresponds to TRBD1 (5 bases). The V end lost 5 bases, the J end lost 2 bases, and 12 bases lay between the germline ends. Germline CDR1 reads SEHNR; CDR2 reads FQNEAQ (reference sequence). CDR3 length equals 14 residues. Here the CDR3 DNA reads TGTGCCAGCAGCGCGGGGGGACGAAACTATGGCTACACCTTC. Translation gives CASSAGGRNYGYTF.

The chain links TRBV12-3 or TRBV12-4 to TRBJ2-5, with D unclear. The CDR3 length is 13 residues. The V and J ends lost 4 bases and 11 bases respectively, with 17 bases between them. CDR3 sequence reads: CASSSYRVWKQYF. The CDR3 DNA reads as TGTGCCAGCAGTTCCTACCGGGTGTGGAAGCAGTACTTC.

This clonotype was found a few times. The rearrangement links TRBV18 to TRBJ2-4; a weak D match, TRBD1 (5 bases). The germline V gene has CDR1 KGHSH and CDR2 LQKENI. The V gene lost 5 bases and the J gene lost 3 bases, with 11 bases spanning the gap. The CDR3 sequence is 14 residues long. The CDR3 reads CASSWGTGKNIQYF. DNA for the CDR3: TGTGCCAGCTCATGGGGCACGGGCAAAAACATTCAGTACTTC.

This clonotype was found a few times. The chain joins TRBV20-1 to TRBJ2-4; weak D call: TRBD1 (5 bases). Germline V gene sequence: CDR1 DFQATT, CDR2 SNEGSKA (reference sequence). With 1 base removed from V and 1 base from J, the gap between germline ends came to 11 bases. There are 15 residues in the CDR3. The CDR3 coding sequence is TGCAGTGCTAGAGGGGGCGCAAGGGCCAAAAACATTCAGTACTTC. It is translated as CSARGGARAKNIQYF.

This clonotype was seen only a few times. V usage is TRBV6-5 and J usage is TRBJ1-1; D is unclear. CDR3 length equals 13 residues. Germline lookup yields CDR1 MNHEY and CDR2 SVGAGI. The V gene lost 7 bases and the J gene lost 4 bases, with 13 bases spanning the gap. CDR3 DNA sequence: TGTGCCAGCACCTCAACCGTTGGCACTGAAGCTTTCTTT. Its protein is CASTSTVGTEAFF.

The V and J genes are TRBV12-3 or TRBV12-4 and TRBJ1-1; D uncertain. V was shortened by 0 bases and J by 6 bases, with 8 bases between the two germline ends. The length of the CDR3 is 13 residues. The DNA for the CDR3 is TGTGCCAGCAGTTTAGCGCAAGTGGCTGAAGCTTTCTTT. It translates to CASSLAQVAEAFF.

The chain combines TRBV6-2 or TRBV6-3 with TRBJ2-7; D call uncertain. The CDR3 consists of 15 residues. Germline-derived CDR1 and CDR2 are MNHEY and SVGEGT. V dropped 3 bases and J dropped 0 bases, with 12 bases sitting between them. CDR3 region: CASSYAADGSYEQYF. In DNA form, the CDR3 reads TGTGCCAGCAGTTATGCCGCCGACGGCTCCTACGAGCAGTACTTC.

The V call is TRBV10-3, the J call TRBJ2-6; no clear D gene. Looked up from germline, CDR1 is ENHRY and CDR2 is SYGVKD. V lost 4 bases to trimming and J lost 0 bases, with 10 bases between them. The CDR3 extends over 16 amino acids. For the CDR3, the DNA is TGTGCCATCAGTGGCGAGGTTAGCTCTGGGGCCAACGTCCTGACTTTC. Protein product: CAISGEVSSGANVLTF.

This clonotype was detected only a few times. The V and J genes are TRBV24-1 and TRBJ2-1; a weak D match, TRBD2 (5 bases). The CDR3 totals 13 residues. CDR1 and CDR2 (germline): KGHDR, SFDVKD. V was pared by 5 bases and J by 5 bases, with 9 bases between. CDR3 region: CATSGGRNNEQFF. CDR3 nucleotides: TGTGCCACCAGTGGAGGGAGAAACAATGAGCAGTTCTTC.

V and J are TRBV10-3 and TRBJ2-2; D is unresolved. Germline V CDR1 and CDR2: ENHRY, SYGVKD. CDR3 size: 14 residues. The ends were cut back, 2 bases at V and 2 bases at J, with 6 bases in the middle. CDR3 in amino acids: CAISELRNTGELFF. CDR3 DNA sequence: TGTGCCATCAGTGAGCTCAGAAACACCGGGGAGCTGTTTTTT.

V usage is TRBV25-1 and J usage is TRBJ2-5; perhaps TRBD1 as D (5 bases). The tail of the sequence fits TRBJ2-7 better, so the J call may be wrong. The CDR3 is made up of 13 amino acids. In germline, CDR1 is MGHDK, CDR2 SYGVNS. The CDR3 DNA follows: TGTGCCAGCAGTGTTGCCAGGGATGGCGAGCAGTACTTC. Amino acids: CASSVARDGEQYF.

This clonotype turned up a few times. The CDR3, as DNA: TGTGCCATCAGTGAGTCTCGATCAGGAGTATATGGCTACACCTTC. As protein: CAISESRSGVYGYTF. The gene calls are TRBV10-3 and TRBJ1-2; D ambiguous. The CDR3 has 15 amino acids. Germline V gene data show CDR1 as ENHRY and CDR2 as SYGVKD. Trimming left V 0 bases short and J 5 bases short, with 13 bases between.

The chain uses TRBV5-5 and TRBJ2-1; 8 bases line up with TRBD2. V shed 3 bases, J shed 4 bases, and the junction held 6 bases outside the gene matches. This CDR3 is built from 15 residues. Germline loops: CDR1 SGHKS, CDR2 YYEKEE (reference sequence). The CDR3: CASSYSGGTYNEQFF. The DNA of the CDR3 is TGTGCCAGCAGCTACAGCGGGGGCACTTACAATGAGCAGTTCTTC.

The rearrangement joins TRBV7-6 to TRBJ2-7; 7 positions agree with TRBD2. Germline CDR1 SGHVS, CDR2 FNYEAQ. V shed 5 bases and J 3 bases; nucleotides not matched to a gene: 4. The CDR3 has 13 amino acids. The CDR3 DNA sequence: TGTGCCAGCAGCCCCCGGGACTACTACGAGCAGTACTTC. Translated: CASSPRDYYEQYF. Combining the CDR3 with reference TRBV7-6 and TRBJ2-7 gives the whole variable domain GAGVSQSPRYKVTKRGQDVALRCDPISGHVSLYWYRQALGQGPEFLTYFNYEAQQDKSGLPNDRFSAERPEGSISTLTIQRTEQRDSAMYRCASSPRDYYEQYFGPGTRLTVT.